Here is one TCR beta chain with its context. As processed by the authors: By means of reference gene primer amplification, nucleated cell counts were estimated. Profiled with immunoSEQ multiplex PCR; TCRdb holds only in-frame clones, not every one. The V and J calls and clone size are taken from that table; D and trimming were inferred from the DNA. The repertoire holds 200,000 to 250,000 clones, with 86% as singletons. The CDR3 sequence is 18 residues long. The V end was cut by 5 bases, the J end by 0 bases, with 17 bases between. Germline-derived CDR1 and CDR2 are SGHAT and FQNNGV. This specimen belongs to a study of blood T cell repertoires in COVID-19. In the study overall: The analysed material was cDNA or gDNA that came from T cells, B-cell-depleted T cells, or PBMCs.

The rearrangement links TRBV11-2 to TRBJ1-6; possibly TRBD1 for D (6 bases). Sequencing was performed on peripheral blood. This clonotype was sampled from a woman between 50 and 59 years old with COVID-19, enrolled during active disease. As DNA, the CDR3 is TGTGCCAGCAGCCCAACCCGCGGGGGCAGCTCCTATAATTCACCCCTCCACTTT. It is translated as CASSPTRGGSSYNSPLHF.